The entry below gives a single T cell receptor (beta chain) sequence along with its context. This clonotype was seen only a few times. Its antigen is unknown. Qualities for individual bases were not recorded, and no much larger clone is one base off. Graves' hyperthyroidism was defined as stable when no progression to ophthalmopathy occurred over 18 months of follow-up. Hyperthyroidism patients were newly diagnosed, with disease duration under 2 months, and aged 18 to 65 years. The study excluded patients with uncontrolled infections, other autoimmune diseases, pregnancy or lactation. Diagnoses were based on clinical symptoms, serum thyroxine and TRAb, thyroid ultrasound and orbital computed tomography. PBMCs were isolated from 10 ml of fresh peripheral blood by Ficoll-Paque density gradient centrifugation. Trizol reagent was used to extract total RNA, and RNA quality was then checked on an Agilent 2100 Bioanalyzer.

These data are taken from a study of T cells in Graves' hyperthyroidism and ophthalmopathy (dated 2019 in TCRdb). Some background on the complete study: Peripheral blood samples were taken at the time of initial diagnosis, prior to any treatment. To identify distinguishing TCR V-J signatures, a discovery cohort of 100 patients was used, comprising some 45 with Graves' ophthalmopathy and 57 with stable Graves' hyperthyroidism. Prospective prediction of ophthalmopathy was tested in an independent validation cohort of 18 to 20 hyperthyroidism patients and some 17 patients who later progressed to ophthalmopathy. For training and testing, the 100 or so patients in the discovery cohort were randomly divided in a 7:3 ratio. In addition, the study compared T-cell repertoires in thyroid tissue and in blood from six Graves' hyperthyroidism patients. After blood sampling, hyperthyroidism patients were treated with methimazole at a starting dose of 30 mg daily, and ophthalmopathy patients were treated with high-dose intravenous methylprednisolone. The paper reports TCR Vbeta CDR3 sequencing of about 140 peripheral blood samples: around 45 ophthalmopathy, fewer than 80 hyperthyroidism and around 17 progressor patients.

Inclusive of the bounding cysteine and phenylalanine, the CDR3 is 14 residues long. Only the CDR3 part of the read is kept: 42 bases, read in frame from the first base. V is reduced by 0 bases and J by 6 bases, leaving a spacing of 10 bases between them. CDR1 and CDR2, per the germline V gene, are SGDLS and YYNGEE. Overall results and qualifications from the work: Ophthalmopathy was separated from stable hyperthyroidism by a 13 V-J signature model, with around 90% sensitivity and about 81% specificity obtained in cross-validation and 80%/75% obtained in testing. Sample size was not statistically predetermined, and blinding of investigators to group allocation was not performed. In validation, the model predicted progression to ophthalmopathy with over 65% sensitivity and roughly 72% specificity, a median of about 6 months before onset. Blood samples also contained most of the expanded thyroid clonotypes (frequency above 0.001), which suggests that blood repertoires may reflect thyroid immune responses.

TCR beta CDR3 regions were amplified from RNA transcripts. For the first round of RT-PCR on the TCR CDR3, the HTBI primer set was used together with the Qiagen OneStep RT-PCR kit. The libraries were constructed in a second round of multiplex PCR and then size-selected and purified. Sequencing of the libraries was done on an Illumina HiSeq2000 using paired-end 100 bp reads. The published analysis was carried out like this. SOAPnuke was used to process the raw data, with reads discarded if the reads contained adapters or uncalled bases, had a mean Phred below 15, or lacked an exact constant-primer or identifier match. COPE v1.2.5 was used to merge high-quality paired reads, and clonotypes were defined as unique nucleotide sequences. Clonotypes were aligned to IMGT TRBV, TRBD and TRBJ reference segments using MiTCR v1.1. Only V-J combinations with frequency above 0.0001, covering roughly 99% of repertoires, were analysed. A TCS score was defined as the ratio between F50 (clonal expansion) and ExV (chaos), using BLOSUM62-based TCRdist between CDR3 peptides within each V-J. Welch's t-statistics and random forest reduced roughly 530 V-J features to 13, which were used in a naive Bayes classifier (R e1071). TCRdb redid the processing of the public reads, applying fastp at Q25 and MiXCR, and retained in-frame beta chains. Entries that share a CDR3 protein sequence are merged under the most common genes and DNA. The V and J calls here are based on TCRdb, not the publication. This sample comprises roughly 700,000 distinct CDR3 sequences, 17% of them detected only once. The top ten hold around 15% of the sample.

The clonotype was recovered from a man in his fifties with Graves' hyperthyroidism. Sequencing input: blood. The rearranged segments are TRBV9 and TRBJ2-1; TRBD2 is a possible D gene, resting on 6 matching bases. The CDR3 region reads CASSVGGGINEQFF. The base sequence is TGTGCCAGCAGCGTAGGAGGCGGGATCAATGAGCAGTTCTTC.